The present entry profiles one TCR beta chain with its context. This entry comes from a study of shared clonotypes between healthy human individuals. V lost 4 bases, J lost 0 bases, and 12 bases lay in between. The CDR3 runs 14 residues. Germline CDR1 and CDR2: GTSNPN and SVGIG (reference sequence). Here immunoSEQ multiplex PCR was the method, and the copy in TCRdb shows in-frame clones only, minus some. Of 800,000 to 1,200,000 clones listed, about 80% were seen once; the top ten hold 0.5% to 0.6%. The J gene is TRBJ1-1, the V gene TRBV30; D is ambiguous. The clonotype comes from a man aged 18 to 35 in good health. Some clones in this sample may be carry-over from other donors' samples. Sequencing was carried out using memory CD4+ T cells from PBMCs. Subset here: CD45RA-negative fraction. CDR3 coding DNA: TGTGCCTGGACTTTATTCAACATGAACACTGAAGCTTTCTTT. It is translated as CAWTLFNMNTEAFF.